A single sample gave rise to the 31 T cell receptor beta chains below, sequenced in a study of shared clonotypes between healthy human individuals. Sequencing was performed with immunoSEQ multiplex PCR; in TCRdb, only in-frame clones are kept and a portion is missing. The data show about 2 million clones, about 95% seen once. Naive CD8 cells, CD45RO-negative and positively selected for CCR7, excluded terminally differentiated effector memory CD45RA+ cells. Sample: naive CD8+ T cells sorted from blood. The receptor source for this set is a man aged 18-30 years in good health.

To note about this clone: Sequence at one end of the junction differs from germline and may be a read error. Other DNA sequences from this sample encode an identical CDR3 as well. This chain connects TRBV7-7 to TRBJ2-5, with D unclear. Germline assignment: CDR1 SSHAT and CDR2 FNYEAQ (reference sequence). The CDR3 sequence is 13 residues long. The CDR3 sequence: CASSLGRQETQYF. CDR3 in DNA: TGTGCTAGCAGCTTAGGCAGGCAAGAGACCCAGTACTTC.

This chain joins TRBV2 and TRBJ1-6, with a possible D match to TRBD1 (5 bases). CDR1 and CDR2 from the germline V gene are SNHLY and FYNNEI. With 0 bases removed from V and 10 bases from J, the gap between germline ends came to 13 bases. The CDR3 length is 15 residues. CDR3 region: CASSEALARDSPLHF. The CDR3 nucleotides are TGTGCCAGCAGTGAAGCGCTTGCCCGGGACTCACCCCTCCACTTT.

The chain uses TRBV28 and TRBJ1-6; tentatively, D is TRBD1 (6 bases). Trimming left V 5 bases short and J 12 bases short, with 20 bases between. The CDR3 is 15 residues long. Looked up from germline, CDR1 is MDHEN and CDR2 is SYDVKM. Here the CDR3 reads CASSPGLQGRVPLHF. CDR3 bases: TGTGCCAGCAGTCCGGGACTCCAGGGGCGGGTACCCCTCCACTTT.

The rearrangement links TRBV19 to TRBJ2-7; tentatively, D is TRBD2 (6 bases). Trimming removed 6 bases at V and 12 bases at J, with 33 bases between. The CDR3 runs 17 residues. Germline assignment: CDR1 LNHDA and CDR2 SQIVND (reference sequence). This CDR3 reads CASRSKSGTYPGNRGYF. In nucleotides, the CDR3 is TGTGCCAGTAGATCCAAGAGTGGGACTTACCCGGGAAACCGGGGGTACTTC. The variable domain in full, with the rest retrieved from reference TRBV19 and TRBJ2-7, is DGGITQSPKYLFRKEGQNVTLSCEQNLNHDAMYWYRQDPGQGLRLIYYSQIVNDFQKGDIAEGYSVSREKKESFPLTVTSAQKNPTAFYLCASRSKSGTYPGNRGYFGPGTRLTVT.

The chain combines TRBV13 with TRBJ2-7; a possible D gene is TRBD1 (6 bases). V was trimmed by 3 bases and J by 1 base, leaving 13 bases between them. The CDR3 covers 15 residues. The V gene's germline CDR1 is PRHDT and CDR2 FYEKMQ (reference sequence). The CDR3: CASSLDGGQSYEQYF. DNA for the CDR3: TGTGCCAGCAGCTTGGACGGAGGACAGTCCTACGAGCAGTACTTC.

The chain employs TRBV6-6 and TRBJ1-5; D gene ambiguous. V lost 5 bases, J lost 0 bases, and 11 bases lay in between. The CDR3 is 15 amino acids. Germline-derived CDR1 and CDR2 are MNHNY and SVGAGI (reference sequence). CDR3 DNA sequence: TGTGCCAGCAGTGTCACAACAAATAGCAATCAGCCCCAGCATTTT. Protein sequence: CASSVTTNSNQPQHF.

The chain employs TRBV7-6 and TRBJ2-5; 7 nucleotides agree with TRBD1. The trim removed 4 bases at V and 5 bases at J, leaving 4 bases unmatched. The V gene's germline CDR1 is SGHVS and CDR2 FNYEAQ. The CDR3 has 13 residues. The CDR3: CASSSTGLETQYF. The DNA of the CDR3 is TGTGCCAGCAGCTCGACAGGGTTGGAGACCCAGTACTTC.

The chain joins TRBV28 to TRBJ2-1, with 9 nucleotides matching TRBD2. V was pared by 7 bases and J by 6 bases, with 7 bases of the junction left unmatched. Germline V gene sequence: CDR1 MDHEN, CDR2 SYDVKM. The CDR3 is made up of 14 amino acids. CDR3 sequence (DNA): TGTGCCAGCATGAGTAGCGGGGGATTCAATGAGCAGTTCTTC. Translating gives CASMSSGGFNEQFF.

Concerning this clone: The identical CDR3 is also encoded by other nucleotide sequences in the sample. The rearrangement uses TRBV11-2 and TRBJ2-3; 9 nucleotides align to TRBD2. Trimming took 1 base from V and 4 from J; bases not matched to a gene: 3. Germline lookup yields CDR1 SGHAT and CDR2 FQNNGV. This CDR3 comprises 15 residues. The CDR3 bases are TGTGCCAGCAGCTTAGGCGGGAGGGGGGCAGATACGCAGTATTTT. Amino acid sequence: CASSLGGRGADTQYF.

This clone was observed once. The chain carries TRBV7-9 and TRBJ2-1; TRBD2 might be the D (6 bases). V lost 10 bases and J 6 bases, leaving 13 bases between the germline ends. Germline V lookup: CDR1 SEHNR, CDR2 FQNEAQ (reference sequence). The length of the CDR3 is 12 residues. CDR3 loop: CATGGFGNEQFF. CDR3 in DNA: TGTGCCACCGGGGGTTTCGGCAATGAGCAGTTCTTC.

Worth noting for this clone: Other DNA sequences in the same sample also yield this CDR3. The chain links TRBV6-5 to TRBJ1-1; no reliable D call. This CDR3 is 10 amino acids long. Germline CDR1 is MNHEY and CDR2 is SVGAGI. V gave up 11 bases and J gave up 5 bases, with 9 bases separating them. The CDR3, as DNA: TGTGCCTCCGGCGGGACTGAAGCTTTCTTT. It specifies CASGGTEAFF.

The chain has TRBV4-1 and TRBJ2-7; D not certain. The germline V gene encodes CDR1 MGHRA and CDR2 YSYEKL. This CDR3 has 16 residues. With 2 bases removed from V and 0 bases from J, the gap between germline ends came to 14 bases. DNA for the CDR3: TGCGCCAGCAGCCAATTCGGGTTCATGAGCTCCTACGAGCAGTACTTC. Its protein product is CASSQFGFMSSYEQYF.

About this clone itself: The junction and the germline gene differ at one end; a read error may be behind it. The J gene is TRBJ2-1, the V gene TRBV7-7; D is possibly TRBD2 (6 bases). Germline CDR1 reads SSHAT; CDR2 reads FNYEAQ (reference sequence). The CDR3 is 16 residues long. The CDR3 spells CASSLAPGASYNEQFF. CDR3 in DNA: TGTGCTAGCAGCTTAGCGCCGGGAGCGTCCTACAATGAGCAGTTCTTC.

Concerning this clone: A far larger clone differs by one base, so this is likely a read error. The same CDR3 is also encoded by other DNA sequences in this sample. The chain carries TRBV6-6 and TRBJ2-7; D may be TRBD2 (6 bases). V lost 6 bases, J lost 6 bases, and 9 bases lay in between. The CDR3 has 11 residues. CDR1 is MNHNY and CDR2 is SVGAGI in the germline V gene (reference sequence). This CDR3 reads CASSFGGEQYF. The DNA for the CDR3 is TGTGCCAGCAGCTTCGGGGGCGAGCAGTACTTC.

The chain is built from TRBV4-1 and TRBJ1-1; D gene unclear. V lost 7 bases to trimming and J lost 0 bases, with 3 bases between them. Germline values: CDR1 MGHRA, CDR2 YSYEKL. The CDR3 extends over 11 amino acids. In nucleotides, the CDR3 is TGCGCCAGCAAAGTGAACACTGAAGCTTTCTTT. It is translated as CASKVNTEAFF.

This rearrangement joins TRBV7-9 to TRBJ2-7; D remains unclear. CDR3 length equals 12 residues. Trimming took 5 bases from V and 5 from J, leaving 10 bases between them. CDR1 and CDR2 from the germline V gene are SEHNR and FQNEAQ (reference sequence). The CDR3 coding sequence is TGTGCCAGCAGCCCCTCGGGCAACGAGCAGTACTTC. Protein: CASSPSGNEQYF.

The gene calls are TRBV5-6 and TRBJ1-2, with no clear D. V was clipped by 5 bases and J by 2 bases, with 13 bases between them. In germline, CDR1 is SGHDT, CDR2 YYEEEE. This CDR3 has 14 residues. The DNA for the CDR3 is TGTGCCAGCAGTTCGGCCGCCTACAACTATGGCTACACCTTC. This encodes CASSSAAYNYGYTF.

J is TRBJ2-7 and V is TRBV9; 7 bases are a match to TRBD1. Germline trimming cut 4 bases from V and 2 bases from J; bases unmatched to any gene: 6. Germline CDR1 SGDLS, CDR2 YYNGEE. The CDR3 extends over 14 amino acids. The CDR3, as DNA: TGTGCCAGCAGCCCGGAAGGACAGGCCTACGAGCAGTACTTC. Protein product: CASSPEGQAYEQYF.

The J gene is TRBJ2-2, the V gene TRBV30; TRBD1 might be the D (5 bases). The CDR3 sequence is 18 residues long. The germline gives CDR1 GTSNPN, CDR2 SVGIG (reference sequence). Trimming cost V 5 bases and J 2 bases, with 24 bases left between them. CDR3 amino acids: CAWATPLAGWTNTGELFF. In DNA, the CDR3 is TGTGCCTGGGCGACCCCACTGGCAGGGTGGACAAACACCGGGGAGCTGTTTTTT.

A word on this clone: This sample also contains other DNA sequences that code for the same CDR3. The CDR3 sequence is CASSYGSGYEQYF. CDR3 DNA sequence: TGTGCCAGCAGTTATGGGTCAGGGTACGAGCAGTACTTC. The gene calls are TRBV6-5 and TRBJ2-7; possible D gene TRBD1, 5 bases. Germline CDR1 is MNHEY and CDR2 is SVGAGI. The CDR3 has 13 residues. The V end lost 3 bases, the J end lost 4 bases, and 10 bases lay between the germline ends.

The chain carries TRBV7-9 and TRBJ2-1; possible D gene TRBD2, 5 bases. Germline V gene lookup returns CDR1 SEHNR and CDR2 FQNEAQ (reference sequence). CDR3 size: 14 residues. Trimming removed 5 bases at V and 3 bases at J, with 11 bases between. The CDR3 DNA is TGTGCCAGCAGCCCTTCACGGGGCTACAATGAGCAGTTCTTC. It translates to CASSPSRGYNEQFF.

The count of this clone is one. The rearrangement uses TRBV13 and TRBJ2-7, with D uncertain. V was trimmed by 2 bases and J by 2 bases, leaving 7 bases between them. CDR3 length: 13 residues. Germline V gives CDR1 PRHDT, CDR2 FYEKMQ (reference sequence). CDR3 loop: CASSLRTAYEQYF. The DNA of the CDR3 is TGTGCCAGCAGCTTACGTACAGCCTACGAGCAGTACTTC.

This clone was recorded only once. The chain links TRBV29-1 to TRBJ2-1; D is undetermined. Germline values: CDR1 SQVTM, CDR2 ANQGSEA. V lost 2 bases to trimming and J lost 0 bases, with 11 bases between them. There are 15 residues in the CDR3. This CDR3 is CSVELDGSSYNEQFF. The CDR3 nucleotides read TGCAGCGTTGAACTGGACGGAAGCTCCTACAATGAGCAGTTCTTC.

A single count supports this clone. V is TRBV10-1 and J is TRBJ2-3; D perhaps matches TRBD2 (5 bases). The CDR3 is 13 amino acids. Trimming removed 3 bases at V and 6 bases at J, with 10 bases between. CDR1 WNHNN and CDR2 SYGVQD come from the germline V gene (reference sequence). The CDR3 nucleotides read TGCGCCAGCAGTGAACGGGATCTGGATACGCAGTATTTT. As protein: CASSERDLDTQYF.

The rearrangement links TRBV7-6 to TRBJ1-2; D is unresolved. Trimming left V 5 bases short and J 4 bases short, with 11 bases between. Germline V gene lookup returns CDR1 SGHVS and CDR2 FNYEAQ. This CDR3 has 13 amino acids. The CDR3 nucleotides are TGTGCCAGCAGCCCTACGGAGGGCTATGGCTACACCTTC. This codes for CASSPTEGYGYTF.

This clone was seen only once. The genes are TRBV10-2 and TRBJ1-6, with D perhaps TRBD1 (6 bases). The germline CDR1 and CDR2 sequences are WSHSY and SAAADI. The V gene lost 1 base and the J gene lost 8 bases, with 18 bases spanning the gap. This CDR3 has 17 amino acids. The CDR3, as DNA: TGCGCCAGCAGTGAGTTTCCGGGGGGCGAAGCACATTCACCCCTCCACTTT. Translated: CASSEFPGGEAHSPLHF.

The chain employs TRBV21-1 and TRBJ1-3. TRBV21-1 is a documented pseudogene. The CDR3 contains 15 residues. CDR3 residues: CASLGRERSGNTIYF. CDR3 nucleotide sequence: TGTGCCAGCCTAGGCCGGGAACGTTCTGGAAACACCATATATTTT.

The CDR3 DNA is TGCGCCAGCAGCCAAGGACAGGGATTCCTTTACGAGCAGTACTTC. This encodes CASSQGQGFLYEQYF. The V gene is TRBV5-1, the J gene TRBJ2-7; TRBD1 agrees at 8 bases. The CDR3 loop spans 15 amino acids. Germline-derived CDR1 and CDR2 are SGHRS and YFSETQ. V gave up 4 bases and J gave up 4 bases; unmatched junction bases: 10.

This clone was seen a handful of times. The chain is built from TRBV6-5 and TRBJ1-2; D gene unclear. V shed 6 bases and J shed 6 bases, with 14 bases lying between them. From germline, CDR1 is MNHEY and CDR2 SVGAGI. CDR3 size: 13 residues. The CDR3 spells CASSLTRVDGYTF. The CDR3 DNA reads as TGTGCCAGCAGCCTCACCCGGGTCGATGGCTACACCTTC.

In nucleotides, the CDR3 is TGTGCCAGCAGCACACCTAGACAGGCCTCGAACACCGGGGAGCTGTTTTTT. Amino acids: CASSTPRQASNTGELFF. The chain employs TRBV9 and TRBJ2-2, with TRBD1 as a possible D gene (6 bases). This CDR3 has 17 amino acids. Germline V gene lookup returns CDR1 SGDLS and CDR2 YYNGEE. V was trimmed by 4 bases and J by 0 bases, leaving 16 bases between them.

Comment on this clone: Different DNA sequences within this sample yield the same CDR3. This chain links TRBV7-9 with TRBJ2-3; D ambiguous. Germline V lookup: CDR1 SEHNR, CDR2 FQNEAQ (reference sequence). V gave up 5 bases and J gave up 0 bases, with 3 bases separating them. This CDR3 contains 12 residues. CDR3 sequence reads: CASSPSTDTQYF. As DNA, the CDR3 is TGTGCCAGCAGCCCCAGCACAGATACGCAGTATTTT.